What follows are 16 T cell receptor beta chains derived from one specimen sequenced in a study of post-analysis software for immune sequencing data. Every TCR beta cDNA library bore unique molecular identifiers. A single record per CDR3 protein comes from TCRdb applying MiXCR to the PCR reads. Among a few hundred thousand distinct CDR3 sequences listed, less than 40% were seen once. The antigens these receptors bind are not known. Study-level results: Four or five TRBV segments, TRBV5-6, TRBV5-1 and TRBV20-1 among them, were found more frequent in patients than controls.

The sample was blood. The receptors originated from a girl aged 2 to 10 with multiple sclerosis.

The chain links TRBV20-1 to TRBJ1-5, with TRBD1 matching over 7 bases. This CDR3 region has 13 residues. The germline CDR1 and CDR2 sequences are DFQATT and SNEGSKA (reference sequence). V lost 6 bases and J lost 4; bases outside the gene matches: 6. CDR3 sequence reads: CSADRVVNQPQHF. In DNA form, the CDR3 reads TGCAGTGCCGACAGGGTTGTAAATCAGCCCCAGCATTTT.

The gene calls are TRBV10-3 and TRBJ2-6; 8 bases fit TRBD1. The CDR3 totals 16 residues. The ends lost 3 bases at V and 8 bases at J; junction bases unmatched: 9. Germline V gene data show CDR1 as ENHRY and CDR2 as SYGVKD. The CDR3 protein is CAISDTETGETNVLTF. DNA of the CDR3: TGTGCCATCAGTGATACCGAGACAGGGGAGACCAACGTCCTGACTTTC.

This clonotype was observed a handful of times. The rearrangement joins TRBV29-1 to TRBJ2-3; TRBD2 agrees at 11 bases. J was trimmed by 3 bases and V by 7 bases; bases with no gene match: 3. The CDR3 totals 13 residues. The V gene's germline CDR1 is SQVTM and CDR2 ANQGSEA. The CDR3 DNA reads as TGCAGCGAGTCTAGCGGGGGGACAGATACGCAGTATTTT. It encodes CSESSGGTDTQYF.

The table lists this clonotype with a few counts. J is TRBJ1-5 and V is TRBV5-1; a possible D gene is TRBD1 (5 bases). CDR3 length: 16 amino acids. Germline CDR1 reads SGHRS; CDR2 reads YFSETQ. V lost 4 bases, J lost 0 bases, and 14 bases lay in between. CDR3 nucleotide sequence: TGCGCCAGCAGCCCCGGGACGGACTATAGCAATCAGCCCCAGCATTTT. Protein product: CASSPGTDYSNQPQHF.

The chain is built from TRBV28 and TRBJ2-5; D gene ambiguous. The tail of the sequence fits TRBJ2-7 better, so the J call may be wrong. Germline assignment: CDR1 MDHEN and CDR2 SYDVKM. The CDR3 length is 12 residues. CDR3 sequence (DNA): TGTGCCAGCAGTTTCGAGGTCTCCGAGCAGTACTTC. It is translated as CASSFEVSEQYF.

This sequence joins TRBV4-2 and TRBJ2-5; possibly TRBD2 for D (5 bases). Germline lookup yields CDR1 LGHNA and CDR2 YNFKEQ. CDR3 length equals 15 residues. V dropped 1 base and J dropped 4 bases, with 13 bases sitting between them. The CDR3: CASSQATNRGETQYF. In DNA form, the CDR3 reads TGTGCCAGCAGCCAAGCGACCAACCGGGGAGAGACCCAGTACTTC.

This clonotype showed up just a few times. The CDR3, as DNA: TGTGCCAGCAGCTTAATCGGGGGGGCGAGCTCCTACAATGAGCAGTTCTTC. It encodes CASSLIGGASSYNEQFF. V gene TRBV7-6 combines with J gene TRBJ2-1, with TRBD2 matching 8 bases. Germline values: CDR1 SGHVS, CDR2 FNYEAQ. This CDR3 is 17 amino acids long. The V segment lost 2 bases and the J segment 0 bases; nucleotides outside the gene matches: 6. The full variable domain, with the rest looked up from reference TRBV7-6 and TRBJ2-1, is GAGVSQSPRYKVTKRGQDVALRCDPISGHVSLYWYRQALGQGPEFLTYFNYEAQQDKSGLPNDRFSAERPEGSISTLTIQRTEQRDSAMYRCASSLIGGASSYNEQFFGPGTRLTVL.

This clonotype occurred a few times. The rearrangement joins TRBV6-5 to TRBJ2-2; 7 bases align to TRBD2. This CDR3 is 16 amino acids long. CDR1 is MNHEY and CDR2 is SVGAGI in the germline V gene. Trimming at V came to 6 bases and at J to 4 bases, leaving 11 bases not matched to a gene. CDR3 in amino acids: CASRLTGGGSTGELFF. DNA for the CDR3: TGTGCCAGCAGATTAACGGGGGGAGGGTCCACCGGGGAGCTGTTTTTT.

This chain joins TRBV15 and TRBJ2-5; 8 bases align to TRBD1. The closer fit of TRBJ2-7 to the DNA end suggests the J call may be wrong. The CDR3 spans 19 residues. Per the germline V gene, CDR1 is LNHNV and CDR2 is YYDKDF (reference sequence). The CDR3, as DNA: TGTGCCACCAGCAGAGATGCGGACAGGGCCCTGTCGGACACCTACGAGCAGTACTTC. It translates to CATSRDADRALSDTYEQYF.

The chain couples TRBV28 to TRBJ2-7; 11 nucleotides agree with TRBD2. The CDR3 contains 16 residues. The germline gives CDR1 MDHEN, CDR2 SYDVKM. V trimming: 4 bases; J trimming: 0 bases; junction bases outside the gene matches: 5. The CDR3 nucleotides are TGTGCCAGCAGTTCCCAGACTAGCGGGATCTCCTACGAGCAGTACTTC. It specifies CASSSQTSGISYEQYF. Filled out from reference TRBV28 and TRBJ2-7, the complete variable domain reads DVKVTQSSRYLVKRTGEKVFLECVQDMDHENMFWYRQDPGLGLRLIYFSYDVKMKEKGDIPEGYSVSREKKERFSLILESASTNQTSMYLCASSSQTSGISYEQYFGPGTRLTVT.

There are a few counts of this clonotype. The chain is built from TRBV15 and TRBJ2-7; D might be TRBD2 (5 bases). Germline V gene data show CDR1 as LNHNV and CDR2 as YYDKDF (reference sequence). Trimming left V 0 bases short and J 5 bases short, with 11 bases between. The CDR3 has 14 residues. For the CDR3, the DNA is TGTGCCACCAGCAGAGACAGCGGCCCCAACGAGCAGTACTTC. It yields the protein CATSRDSGPNEQYF.

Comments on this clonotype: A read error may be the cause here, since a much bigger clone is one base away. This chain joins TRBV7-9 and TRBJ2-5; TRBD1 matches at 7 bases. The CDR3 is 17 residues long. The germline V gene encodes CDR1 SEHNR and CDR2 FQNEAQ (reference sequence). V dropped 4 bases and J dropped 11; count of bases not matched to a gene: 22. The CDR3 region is CASSSLLSDRARNEQYF. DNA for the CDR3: TGTGCCAGCAGCTCGTTATTATCAGACAGGGCAAGGAATGAGCAGTACTTC.

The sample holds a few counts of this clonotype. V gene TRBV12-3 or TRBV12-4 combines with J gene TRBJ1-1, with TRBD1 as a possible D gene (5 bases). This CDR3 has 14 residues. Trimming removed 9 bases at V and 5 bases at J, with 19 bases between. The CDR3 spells CASIVMGLGTEAFF. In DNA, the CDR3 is TGTGCCAGTATTGTTATGGGGCTCGGGACTGAAGCTTTCTTT.

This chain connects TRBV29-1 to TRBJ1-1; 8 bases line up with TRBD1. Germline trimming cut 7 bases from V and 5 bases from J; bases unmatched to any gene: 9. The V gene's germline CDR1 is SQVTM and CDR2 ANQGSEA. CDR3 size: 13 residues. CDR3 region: CSATGTGVTEAFF. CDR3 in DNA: TGCAGCGCCACAGGGACAGGAGTGACTGAAGCTTTCTTT.

The CDR3 spells CASSESTGGIWETQYF. CDR3 coding DNA: TGTGCCAGCAGTGAATCAACGGGGGGAATATGGGAGACCCAGTACTTC. The chain combines TRBV25-1 with TRBJ2-5; 7 nucleotides agree with TRBD2. Germline V gene sequence: CDR1 MGHDK, CDR2 SYGVNS. CDR3 length equals 16 residues. With 1 base clipped from V and 5 bases from J, the junction kept 10 bases outside the gene matches.

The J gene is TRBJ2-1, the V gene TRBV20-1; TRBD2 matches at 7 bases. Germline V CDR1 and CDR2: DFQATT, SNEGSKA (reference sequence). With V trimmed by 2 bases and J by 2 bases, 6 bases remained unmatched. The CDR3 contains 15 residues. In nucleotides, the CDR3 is TGCAGTGCTAGACGAGCCGGGACTACCTACAATGAGCAGTTCTTC. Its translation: CSARRAGTTYNEQFF.